What follows are 25 T cell receptor beta chains derived from one specimen sequenced in a study of naive and memory T cell subsets. Both TRBC1 and TRBC2 were covered by a beta constant-region primer of two equimolar oligonucleotides. Four rounds of PCR amplified the ligated cDNA using nested alpha and beta constant-region primers plus SP2. TCRdb independently ran MiXCR on the UMI-ligation and nested PCR reads; one entry per CDR3 protein. Here the sample spans tens of thousands of distinct CDR3 sequences, around 9% being singletons. Material for sequencing was naive CD8+ T cells from blood. Receptors originate from a human donor in good health.

This clonotype has more than one count but fewer than ten. The rearrangement joins TRBV12-3 or TRBV12-4 to TRBJ2-2, with 7 bases matching TRBD2. The CDR3 runs to 15 residues. V shed 2 bases, J shed 0 bases, and the junction held 0 bases outside the gene matches. For the CDR3, the DNA is TGTGCCAGCAGTTTACTAGCGGCGAACACCGGGGAGCTGTTTTTT. It translates to CASSLLAANTGELFF.

This clonotype turned up a few times. The chain has TRBV14 and TRBJ1-1; no clear D gene. Germline V gene data show CDR1 as SGHDN and CDR2 as FVKESK. The CDR3 sequence is 14 residues long. The V gene lost 3 bases and the J gene lost 1 base, with 9 bases spanning the gap. The CDR3 loop reads CASSHWLTNTEAFF. CDR3 in DNA: TGTGCCAGCAGCCACTGGTTGACGAACACTGAAGCTTTCTTT.

The chain combines TRBV29-1 with TRBJ2-7; D is unclear. V lost 5 bases to trimming and J lost 7 bases, with 15 bases between them. The CDR3 contains 12 residues. In germline, CDR1 is SQVTM, CDR2 ANQGSEA. CDR3 region: CSVPGPVGEQYF. The CDR3 DNA reads as TGCAGCGTTCCCGGGCCCGTCGGGGAGCAGTACTTC.

This clonotype was seen more than once but under ten times. DNA for the CDR3: TGCGCCAGCAGCCAAGATCCACCCTCGGCTGGCTCTGGAAACACCATATATTTT. This codes for CASSQDPPSAGSGNTIYF. The chain carries TRBV4-3 and TRBJ1-3; D is ambiguous. V was pared by 0 bases and J by 0 bases, with 15 bases between. Germline V gene sequence: CDR1 LGHNA, CDR2 YSLEER. This CDR3 comprises 18 residues.

This clonotype was observed a handful of times. This chain links TRBV14 with TRBJ1-6; no reliable D call. CDR1 and CDR2 from the germline V gene are SGHDN and FVKESK. With 6 bases removed from V and 10 bases from J, the gap between germline ends came to 10 bases. This CDR3 spans 12 amino acids. DNA of the CDR3: TGTGCCAGCAGTTCCAGTAGCTCACCCCTCCACTTT. It specifies CASSSSSSPLHF.

This clonotype has more than one count but fewer than ten. The chain carries TRBV6-6 and TRBJ2-5; 11 positions agree with TRBD1. This CDR3 has 17 residues. The junction had 12 bases not matched to a gene; V was cut back by 9 bases and J by 0 bases. In germline, CDR1 is MNHNY, CDR2 SVGAGI (reference sequence). The CDR3 region has the DNA TGTGCCAGTCGGACAGGGGGCCCAAATAGGAACCAAGAGACCCAGTACTTC. It specifies CASRTGGPNRNQETQYF.

This sequence joins TRBV13 and TRBJ2-1; D possibly corresponds to TRBD1 (6 bases). Germline CDR1 PRHDT, CDR2 FYEKMQ (reference sequence). The V gene lost 3 bases and the J gene lost 5 bases, with 20 bases spanning the gap. The length of the CDR3 is 17 residues. The DNA of the CDR3 is TGTGCCAGCAGCTTCTCCGTAAGCAGGGGCCTCGACAATGAGCAGTTCTTC. It codes for CASSFSVSRGLDNEQFF.

This clonotype was recorded at least ten times. This sequence joins TRBV5-6 and TRBJ1-1, with unresolved D. The V and J ends lost 4 bases and 0 bases respectively, with 16 bases between them. The CDR3 is made up of 16 amino acids. CDR1 and CDR2 from the germline V gene are SGHDT and YYEEEE. CDR3 bases: TGTGCCAGCAGCCCACAGCGACATTTCATGAACACTGAAGCTTTCTTT. Translated, it gives CASSPQRHFMNTEAFF. Looking up the rest from reference TRBV5-6 and TRBJ1-1 gives the full variable domain: DAGVTQSPTHLIKTRGQQVTLRCSPKSGHDTVSWYQQALGQGPQFIFQYYEEEERQRGNFPDRFSGHQFPNYSSELNVNALLLGDSALYLCASSPQRHFMNTEAFFGQGTRLTVV.

This clonotype was found many times. In DNA form, the CDR3 reads TGTGCCAGCTCACCTGGAATCTACAATGAGCAGTTCTTC. Translating it yields CASSPGIYNEQFF. This chain joins TRBV18 and TRBJ2-1; D is unresolved. Germline lookup yields CDR1 KGHSH and CDR2 LQKENI. V was shortened by 3 bases and J by 3 bases, with 6 bases between the two germline ends. The CDR3 has 13 amino acids.

There are a few counts of this clonotype. The V gene is TRBV19, the J gene TRBJ2-7; 10 bases align to TRBD1. The CDR3 sequence is 14 residues long. V shed 7 bases, J shed 3 bases, and the junction held 6 bases outside the gene matches. Germline CDR1 is LNHDA and CDR2 is SQIVND (reference sequence). The CDR3 coding sequence is TGTGCCAGTACCCCCGGGACAGGGGACTACGAGCAGTACTTC. It encodes CASTPGTGDYEQYF.

This clonotype was observed at least ten times. The chain recombines TRBV4-3 with TRBJ2-3, with 14 bases that match TRBD2. Germline lookup yields CDR1 LGHNA and CDR2 YSLEER. CDR3 length: 16 amino acids. V trimming: 6 bases; J trimming: 4 bases; junction bases outside the gene matches: 6. This CDR3 is CASSLQGLAGADTQYF. CDR3 coding DNA: TGCGCCAGCAGTCTACAGGGACTAGCGGGAGCAGATACGCAGTATTTT.

This clonotype came up many times. The V gene is TRBV24-1, the J gene TRBJ1-5; 7 bases map to TRBD1. V trimming: 10 bases; J trimming: 2 bases; junction bases outside the gene matches: 1. This CDR3 spans 12 amino acids. Germline CDR1 KGHDR, CDR2 SFDVKD. The CDR3 loop reads CATGQGNQPQHF. The CDR3 nucleotides read TGTGCCACAGGACAGGGCAATCAGCCCCAGCATTTT.

This clonotype has a count of ten or more. CDR3 region: CSVELLRGQSYNEQFF. In nucleotides, the CDR3 is TGCAGCGTTGAATTGCTAAGGGGGCAGTCCTACAATGAGCAGTTCTTC. The chain employs TRBV29-1 and TRBJ2-1; TRBD1 matches at 7 bases. CDR3 length equals 16 residues. Unmatched junction bases numbered 8, after V lost 2 bases and J lost 1 base. CDR1 SQVTM and CDR2 ANQGSEA come from the germline V gene.

A few counts support this clonotype. The chain is built from TRBV29-1 and TRBJ2-2; D is unclear. The CDR3 totals 12 residues. The germline gives CDR1 SQVTM, CDR2 ANQGSEA. V gave up 1 base and J gave up 8 bases, with 8 bases separating them. Here the CDR3 reads CSVEVVGGELFF. CDR3 coding DNA: TGCAGCGTTGAAGTGGTAGGGGGGGAGCTGTTTTTT.

This clonotype was recorded many times. V is TRBV21-1 and J is TRBJ2-1; the table calls TRBD2, which could not be checked here. TRBV21-1 is designated a pseudogene. The CDR3 is made up of 22 amino acids. The CDR3 protein is CASSKIGRVLELAGRKRNEQFF. CDR3 in DNA: TGTGCCAGCAGCAAGATAGGGAGGGTTTTGGAGCTAGCGGGGAGAAAACGCAATGAGCAGTTCTTC.

This clonotype was found a few times. V usage is TRBV28 and J usage is TRBJ2-7; D possibly matches TRBD1 or TRBD2 (5 bases each). V lost 4 bases and J lost 0, with 16 bases in between. This CDR3 contains 16 residues. The germline V gene has CDR1 MDHEN and CDR2 SYDVKM. The CDR3: CASSSQSSGRSYEQYF. The CDR3 DNA follows: TGTGCCAGCAGTTCACAATCCTCGGGGCGCTCCTACGAGCAGTACTTC.

The table lists this clonotype with a few counts. The chain employs TRBV12-3 or TRBV12-4 and TRBJ1-5, with D tentatively TRBD1 (5 bases). V was trimmed by 5 bases and J by 5 bases, leaving 7 bases between them. The CDR3 has 12 residues. CDR3 sequence (DNA): TGTGCCAGCAGTAAAGGGGATCAGCCCCAGCATTTT. Its protein is CASSKGDQPQHF.

In its sample, this clonotype was seen many times. The chain combines TRBV2 with TRBJ2-3; a weak D match, TRBD1 (5 bases). Germline loops: CDR1 SNHLY, CDR2 FYNNEI. The CDR3 consists of 14 residues. With 8 bases removed from V and 0 bases from J, the gap between germline ends came to 12 bases. As DNA, the CDR3 is TGTGCCAGCGACAGTTCTTCTAGCACAGATACGCAGTATTTT. The encoded protein is CASDSSSSTDTQYF.

The chain carries TRBV11-2 and TRBJ2-7; D is uncertain. Germline assignment: CDR1 SGHAT and CDR2 FQNNGV. The CDR3 is made up of 15 amino acids. Trimming removed 5 bases at V and 0 bases at J, with 14 bases between. CDR3 DNA: TGTGCCAGCAGCGCCCCCGGACGGAACTCCTACGAGCAGTACTTC. This gives the protein CASSAPGRNSYEQYF.

In this sample, this clonotype turned up many times. The CDR3 loop reads CASSLVGRERYEQYF. Here the CDR3 DNA reads TGTGCCAGCAGCTTGGTCGGGCGGGAGAGGTACGAGCAGTACTTC. This chain connects TRBV5-4 to TRBJ2-7; 7 nucleotides line up with TRBD2. The V and J ends lost 0 bases and 4 bases, in that order; junction bases with no gene match: 7. There are 15 residues in the CDR3. Germline lookup yields CDR1 SGHNT and CDR2 YYREEE (reference sequence).

This clonotype was counted ten times or more. The J gene is TRBJ2-7, the V gene TRBV27; TRBD2 agrees at 14 bases. Germline loops: CDR1 MNHEY, CDR2 SMNVEV (reference sequence). The CDR3 is 17 amino acids. After removal of 0 bases from V and 2 bases from J, the junction contained 3 bases not matched to a gene. The DNA for the CDR3 is TGTGCCAGCAGTTTATCGGGACTAGCGGGGGACGCCTACGAGCAGTACTTC. Its translation is CASSLSGLAGDAYEQYF.

J is TRBJ1-1 and V is TRBV7-2, with TRBD1 as a possible D gene (5 bases). The CDR3 is 15 residues long. With 3 bases removed from V and 7 bases from J, the gap between germline ends came to 18 bases. Germline CDR1 and CDR2: SGHTA and FQGNSA. This CDR3 is CASSFRLEGLGEAFF. Written as DNA, the CDR3 is TGTGCCAGCAGCTTCCGCCTTGAGGGGTTGGGTGAAGCTTTCTTT. The variable domain in full, with the rest retrieved from reference TRBV7-2 and TRBJ1-1, is GAGVSQSPSNKVTEKGKDVELRCDPISGHTALYWYRQSLGQGLEFLIYFQGNSAPDKSGLPSDRFSAERTGGSVSTLTIQRTQQEDSAVYLCASSFRLEGLGEAFFGQGTRLTVV.

This clonotype was counted only a few times. The chain uses TRBV12-5 and TRBJ2-7, with TRBD2 identical over 10 bases. The junction had 7 bases not matched to a gene; V was cut back by 3 bases and J by 2 bases. Per the germline V gene, CDR1 is LGHNT and CDR2 is FRNRAP. This CDR3 has 16 residues. This CDR3 is CASGFWNTSGAYEQYF. The DNA for the CDR3 is TGTGCTAGTGGTTTCTGGAACACTAGCGGGGCCTACGAGCAGTACTTC.

This chain links TRBV6-5 with TRBJ2-1, with 8 bases aligning to TRBD2. CDR3 length equals 17 residues. J was trimmed by 8 bases and V by 0 bases; bases with no gene match: 12. Germline CDR1 and CDR2: MNHEY and SVGAGI. The CDR3 DNA reads as TGTGCCAGCAGTTACTCGTCTGTGTCGGGAGGGAGGGATGAGCAGTTCTTC. It yields the protein CASSYSSVSGGRDEQFF.

The chain combines TRBV7-6 with TRBJ2-2, with D unclear. The V gene lost 3 bases and the J gene lost 1 base, with 9 bases spanning the gap. The V gene's germline CDR1 is SGHVS and CDR2 FNYEAQ. This CDR3 contains 15 residues. The CDR3 loop is CASSFIGQNTGELFF. For the CDR3, the DNA is TGTGCCAGCAGCTTTATTGGGCAGAACACCGGGGAGCTGTTTTTT.